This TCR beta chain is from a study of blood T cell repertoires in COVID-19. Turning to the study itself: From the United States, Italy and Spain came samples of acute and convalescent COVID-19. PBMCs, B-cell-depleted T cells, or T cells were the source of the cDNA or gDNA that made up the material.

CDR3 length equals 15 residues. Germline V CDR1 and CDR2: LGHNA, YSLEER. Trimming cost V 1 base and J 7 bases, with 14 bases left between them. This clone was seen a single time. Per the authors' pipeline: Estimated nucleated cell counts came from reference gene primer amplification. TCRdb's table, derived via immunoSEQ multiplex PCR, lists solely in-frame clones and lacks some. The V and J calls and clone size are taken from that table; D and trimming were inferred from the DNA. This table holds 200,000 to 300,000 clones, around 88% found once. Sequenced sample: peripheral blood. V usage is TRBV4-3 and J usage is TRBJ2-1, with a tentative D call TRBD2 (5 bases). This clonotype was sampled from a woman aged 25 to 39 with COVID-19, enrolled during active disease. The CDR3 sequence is CASSQGRLALNEQFF. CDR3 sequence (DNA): TGCGCCAGCAGCCAAGGTAGGCTAGCCCTAAATGAGCAGTTCTTC.